The source of this TCR beta chain is a study of T cells in Graves' hyperthyroidism and ophthalmopathy. The V gene lost 4 bases and the J gene lost 6 bases, with 12 bases spanning the gap. CDR1 is DFQATT and CDR2 is SNEGSKA in the germline V gene (reference sequence). The CDR3 has 12 residues. TCR beta CDR3 regions were amplified from RNA. The TCR CDR3 first-round RT-PCR relied on the HTBI primer set. TCRdb called the multiplex PCR reads again in MiXCR, with one record for every CDR3 protein. This table holds hundreds of thousands of distinct CDR3 sequences, about 12% found once. Findings of the study overall: Ophthalmopathy and stable hyperthyroidism were separated by a 13 V-J model.

A few counts support this clonotype. Its specificity is unknown. Hyperthyroidism had been newly diagnosed in patients aged 18 to 65, and its duration was under 2 months. Uncontrolled infection, other autoimmune disease, pregnancy or lactation barred patients from enrollment. PBMCs were sourced from approximately 9.3 ml fresh peripheral blood. What was sequenced was blood. J is TRBJ1-1 and V is TRBV20-1; TRBD1 might be the D (6 bases). This sequence was found in a woman under 30 with Graves' hyperthyroidism. CDR3 coding DNA: TGCAGTGCTAATCGGGGGACACCTGAAGCTTTCTTT. This codes for CSANRGTPEAFF.